Listed below are T cell receptor beta chains from one sample, sequenced in a study of response to subunit inactivated influenza vaccine. TCRdb re-analysed the RT-PCR reads in MiXCR, keeping a single row per CDR3 protein. Of 530,000 or so distinct CDR3 sequences in the sample, approximately 24% were seen once. Specimen: CD4+ T cells sorted from PBMCs, collected less than 6 days after vaccination. The receptor set was obtained from a man aged 45-65 years who received an inactivated influenza vaccine. Each CDR3 is given with its conserved first and last residue. The order of the fields is V gene, D gene, CDR3 protein. A D gene is named only where the DNA matches it firmly.

>TRBV9|-
CASSVSEGPATQYF
>TRBV11-3|-
CASSLNQNEKLFF
>TRBV7-2|-
CASSLDPGTGSPLHF
>TRBV7-2|-
CASSAYLPDYNEQFF
>TRBV5-6|-
CASSFFYTALPDTQYF
>TRBV10-3|-
CAIRPPFRFEQYF
>TRBV4-2|TRBD2
CASSHKLAGYTPTSTDTQYF
>TRBV28|-
CASSFWGTLNEQFF
>TRBV20-1|-
CSARVEGRKTQYF
>TRBV5-1|-
CASSLEVSVVYNEQFF
>TRBV6-1|-
CASILTAGNYEQYF
>TRBV12-3/TRBV12-4|-
CASSSTTGHEQYF
>TRBV7-8|TRBD2
CASKVRRGGTGELFF
>TRBV29-1|-
CSVEDDSYEQYF
>TRBV10-3|-
CAISESTSRGLGGYTF
>TRBV5-6|TRBD1
CASSSAGVQGSYEQYF
>TRBV12-3/TRBV12-4|-
CASSSRVRETQYF
>TRBV20-1|TRBD1
CSAAGTVVINEQFF
>TRBV2|TRBD1
CASSKDRAQETQYF
>TRBV7-9|-
CASSLIQDNEQFF
>TRBV11-2|TRBD2
CASSLEASGGAYNEQFF
>TRBV6-2/TRBV6-3|-
CASSTRSNQPQHF
>TRBV10-3|-
CAISAGGLRSGANVLTF
>TRBV29-1|-
CSVGELREAFF
>TRBV24-1|TRBD1
CATSEGGTGLSEQYF
>TRBV6-1|-
CASLRQASTDTQYF
>TRBV15|-
CATSRGGQSSTDTQYF
>TRBV7-9|-
CASSLGIPYEQYF
>TRBV12-3/TRBV12-4|TRBD1
CASSSDRDYGYTF
>TRBV11-1|TRBD2
CASSSALGGTSGYNEQFF
>TRBV5-1|-
CASSFGSGANVLTF
>TRBV10-3|TRBD1
CAISWGQGNEQYF
>TRBV15|-
CATSGGRQGLKYEQYF
>TRBV5-1|-
CASSPSREGYTF
>TRBV18|-
CASSPVASSPSGANVLTF
>TRBV12-3/TRBV12-4|-
CASRLAESSYNEQFF
>TRBV7-6|TRBD1
CASSLSQGAGTDTQYF